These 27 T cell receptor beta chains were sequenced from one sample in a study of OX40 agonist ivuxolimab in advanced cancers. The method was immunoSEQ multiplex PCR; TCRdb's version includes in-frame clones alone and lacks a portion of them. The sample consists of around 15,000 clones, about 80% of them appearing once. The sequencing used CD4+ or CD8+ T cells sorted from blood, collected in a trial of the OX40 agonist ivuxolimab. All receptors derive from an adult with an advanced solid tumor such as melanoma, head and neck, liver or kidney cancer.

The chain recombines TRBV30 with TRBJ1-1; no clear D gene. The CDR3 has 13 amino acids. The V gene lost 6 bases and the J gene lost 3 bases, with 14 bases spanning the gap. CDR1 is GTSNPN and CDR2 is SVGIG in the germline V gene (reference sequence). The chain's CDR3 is CACLQVVDTEAFF. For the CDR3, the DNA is TGTGCCTGTCTCCAGGTCGTCGACACTGAAGCTTTCTTT.

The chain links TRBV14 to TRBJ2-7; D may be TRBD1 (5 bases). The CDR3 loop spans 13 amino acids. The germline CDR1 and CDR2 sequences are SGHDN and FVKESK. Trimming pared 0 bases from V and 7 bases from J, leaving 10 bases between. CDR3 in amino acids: CASSQESGWEQYF. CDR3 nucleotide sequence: TGTGCCAGCAGCCAAGAATCAGGGTGGGAGCAGTACTTC.

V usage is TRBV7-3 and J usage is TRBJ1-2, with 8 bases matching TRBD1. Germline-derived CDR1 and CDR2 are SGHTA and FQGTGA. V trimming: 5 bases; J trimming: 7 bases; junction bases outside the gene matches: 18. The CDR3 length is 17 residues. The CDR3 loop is CASSARQGIRNDLGYTF. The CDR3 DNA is TGTGCCAGCAGCGCGAGACAGGGGATCAGGAATGACCTTGGCTACACCTTC.

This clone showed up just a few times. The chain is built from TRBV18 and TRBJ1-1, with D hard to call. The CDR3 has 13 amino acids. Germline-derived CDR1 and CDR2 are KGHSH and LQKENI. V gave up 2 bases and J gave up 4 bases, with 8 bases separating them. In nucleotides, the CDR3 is TGTGCCAGCTCACCAATCGGTGGCACTGAAGCTTTCTTT. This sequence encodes CASSPIGGTEAFF. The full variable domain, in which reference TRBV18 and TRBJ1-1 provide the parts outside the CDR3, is NAGVMQNPRHLVRRRGQEARLRCSPMKGHSHVYWYRQLPEEGLKFMVYLQKENIIDESGMPKERFSAEFPKEGPSILRIQQVVRGDSAAYFCASSPIGGTEAFFGQGTRLTVV.

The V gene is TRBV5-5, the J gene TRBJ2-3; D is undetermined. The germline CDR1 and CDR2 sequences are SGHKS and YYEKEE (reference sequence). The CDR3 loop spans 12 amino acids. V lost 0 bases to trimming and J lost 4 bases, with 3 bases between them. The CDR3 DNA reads TGTGCCAGCAGCTTGGTGGCAGATACGCAGTATTTT. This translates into CASSLVADTQYF.

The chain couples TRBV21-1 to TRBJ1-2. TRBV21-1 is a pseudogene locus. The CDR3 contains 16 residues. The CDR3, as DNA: TGTGCCAGCAGCCCCTGTCGAGAGAGGGGGGAGGATGGCTACACCTTC. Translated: CASSPCRERGEDGYTF.

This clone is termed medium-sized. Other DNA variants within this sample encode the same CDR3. The CDR3 DNA reads as TGTGCCAGCAGCCTTGGGGCAGCCGGGGAGCTGTTTTTT. It yields the protein CASSLGAAGELFF. The rearrangement links TRBV27 to TRBJ2-2; D is possibly TRBD1 (5 bases). There are 13 residues in the CDR3. CDR1 is MNHEY and CDR2 is SMNVEV in the germline V gene (reference sequence). The V gene lost 6 bases and the J gene lost 6 bases, with 11 bases spanning the gap.

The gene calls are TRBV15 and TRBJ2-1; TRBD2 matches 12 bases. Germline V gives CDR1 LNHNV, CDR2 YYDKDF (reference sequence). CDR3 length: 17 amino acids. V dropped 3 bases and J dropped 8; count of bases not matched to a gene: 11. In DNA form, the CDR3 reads TGTGCCACCAGCAGCACTAAGGGGACTAGCGGGTATGATGAGCAGTTCTTC. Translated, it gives CATSSTKGTSGYDEQFF.

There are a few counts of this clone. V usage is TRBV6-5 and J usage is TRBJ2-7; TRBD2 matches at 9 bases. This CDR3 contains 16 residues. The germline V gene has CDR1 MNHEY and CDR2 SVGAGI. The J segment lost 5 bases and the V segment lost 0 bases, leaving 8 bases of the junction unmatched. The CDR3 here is CASSYSRGGVIDEQYF. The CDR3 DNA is TGTGCCAGCAGTTACTCGCGGGGGGGGGTGATCGACGAGCAGTACTTC.

The chain's CDR3 is CASSPSGRPQETQYF. CDR3 nucleotide sequence: TGTGCCAGCAGCCCCAGCGGGAGGCCCCAAGAGACCCAGTACTTC. V gene TRBV9 combines with J gene TRBJ2-5, with 9 bases lining up with TRBD2. This CDR3 contains 15 residues. From germline, CDR1 is SGDLS and CDR2 YYNGEE. Losses at the gene ends were 4 bases for V and 1 base for J; bases not matched to a gene: 5.

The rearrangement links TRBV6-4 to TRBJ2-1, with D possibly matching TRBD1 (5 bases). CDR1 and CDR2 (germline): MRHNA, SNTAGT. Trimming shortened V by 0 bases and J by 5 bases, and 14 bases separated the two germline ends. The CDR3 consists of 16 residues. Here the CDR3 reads CASSDSIGAGDNEQFF. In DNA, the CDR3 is TGTGCCAGCAGTGACTCGATAGGGGCAGGTGACAATGAGCAGTTCTTC.

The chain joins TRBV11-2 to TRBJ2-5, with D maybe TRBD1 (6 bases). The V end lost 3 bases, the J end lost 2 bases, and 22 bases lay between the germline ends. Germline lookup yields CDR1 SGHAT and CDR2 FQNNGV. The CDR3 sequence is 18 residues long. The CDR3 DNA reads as TGTGCCAGCAGCTTCGAGACAGGCCGAAAAATCATTCAAGAGACCCAGTACTTC. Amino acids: CASSFETGRKIIQETQYF.

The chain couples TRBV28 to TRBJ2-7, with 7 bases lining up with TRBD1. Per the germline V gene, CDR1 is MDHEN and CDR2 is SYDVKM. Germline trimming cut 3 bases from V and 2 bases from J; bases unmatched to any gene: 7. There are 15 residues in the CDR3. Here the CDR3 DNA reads TGTGCCAGCAGTTTGTACGACAGGGTTACCTACGAGCAGTACTTC. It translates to CASSLYDRVTYEQYF.

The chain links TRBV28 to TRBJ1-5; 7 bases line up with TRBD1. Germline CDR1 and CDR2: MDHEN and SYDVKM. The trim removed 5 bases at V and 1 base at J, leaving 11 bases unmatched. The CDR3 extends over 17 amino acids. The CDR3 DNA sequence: TGTGCCAGCAGTCTTACGACAGGGTGGGGGAGCAATCAGCCCCAGCATTTT. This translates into CASSLTTGWGSNQPQHF.

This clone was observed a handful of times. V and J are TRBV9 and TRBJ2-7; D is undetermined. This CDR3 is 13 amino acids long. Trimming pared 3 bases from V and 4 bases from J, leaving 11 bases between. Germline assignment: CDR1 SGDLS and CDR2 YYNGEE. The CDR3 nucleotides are TGTGCCAGCAGCGAGGGCGGCGAATACGAGCAGTACTTC. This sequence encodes CASSEGGEYEQYF. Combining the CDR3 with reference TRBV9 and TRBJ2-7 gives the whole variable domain DSGVTQTPKHLITATGQRVTLRCSPRSGDLSVYWYQQSLDQGLQFLIQYYNGEERAKGNILERFSAQQFPDLHSELNLSSLELGDSALYFCASSEGGEYEQYFGPGTRLTVT.

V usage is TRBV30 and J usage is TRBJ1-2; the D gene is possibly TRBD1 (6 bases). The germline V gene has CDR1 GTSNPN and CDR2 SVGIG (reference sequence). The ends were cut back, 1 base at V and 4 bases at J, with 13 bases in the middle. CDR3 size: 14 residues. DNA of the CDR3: TGTGCCTGGAGTGCTAACGACAGGCGCTATGGCTACACCTTC. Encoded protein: CAWSANDRRYGYTF.

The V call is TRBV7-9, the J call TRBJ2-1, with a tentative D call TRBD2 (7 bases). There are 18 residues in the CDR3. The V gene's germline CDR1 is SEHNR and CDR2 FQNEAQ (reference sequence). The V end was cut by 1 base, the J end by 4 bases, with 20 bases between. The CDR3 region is CASSLERGGVDKYNEQFF. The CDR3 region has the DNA TGTGCCAGCAGCTTAGAAAGGGGGGGTGTGGACAAATACAATGAGCAGTTCTTC.

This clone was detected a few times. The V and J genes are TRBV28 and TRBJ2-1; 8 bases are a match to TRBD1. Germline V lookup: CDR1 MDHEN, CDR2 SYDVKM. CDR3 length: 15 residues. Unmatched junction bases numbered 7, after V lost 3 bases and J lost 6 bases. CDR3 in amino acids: CASSFPPGQGNEQFF. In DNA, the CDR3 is TGTGCCAGCAGTTTCCCCCCAGGACAGGGCAATGAGCAGTTCTTC.

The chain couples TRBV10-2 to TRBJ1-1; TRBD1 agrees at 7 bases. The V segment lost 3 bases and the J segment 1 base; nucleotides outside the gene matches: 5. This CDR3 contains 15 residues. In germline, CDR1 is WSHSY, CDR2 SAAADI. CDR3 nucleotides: TGCGCCAGCAGTGAAACAGGGGCGGGGAACACTGAAGCTTTCTTT. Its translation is CASSETGAGNTEAFF.

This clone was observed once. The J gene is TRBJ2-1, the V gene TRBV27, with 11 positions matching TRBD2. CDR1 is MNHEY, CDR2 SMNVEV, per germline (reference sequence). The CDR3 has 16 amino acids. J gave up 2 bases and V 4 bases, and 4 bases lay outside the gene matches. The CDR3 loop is CASSSGLAGPYNEQFF. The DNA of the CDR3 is TGTGCCAGCAGTTCCGGACTAGCGGGTCCCTACAATGAGCAGTTCTTC.

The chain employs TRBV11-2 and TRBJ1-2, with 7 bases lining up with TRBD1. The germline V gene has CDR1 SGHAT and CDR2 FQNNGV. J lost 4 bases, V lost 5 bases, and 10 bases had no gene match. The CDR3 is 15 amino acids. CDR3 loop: CASSPGGTEFYGYTF. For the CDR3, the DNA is TGTGCCAGCAGCCCCGGGGGGACAGAGTTCTATGGCTACACCTTC.

The CDR3 DNA sequence: TGCGCCAGCAGCTCTAGCGGGAGTTACAATGAGCAGTTCTTC. This encodes CASSSSGSYNEQFF. The chain employs TRBV5-1 and TRBJ2-1, with 10 bases lining up with TRBD2. The V and J ends lost 3 bases and 4 bases, in that order; junction bases with no gene match: 1. This CDR3 contains 14 residues. Looked up from germline, CDR1 is SGHRS and CDR2 is YFSETQ.

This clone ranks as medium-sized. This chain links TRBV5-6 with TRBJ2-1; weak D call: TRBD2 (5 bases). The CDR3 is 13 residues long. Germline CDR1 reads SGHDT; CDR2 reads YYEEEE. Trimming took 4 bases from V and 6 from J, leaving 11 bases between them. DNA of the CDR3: TGTGCCAGCAGCCTGGACTGGGTCAATGAGCAGTTCTTC. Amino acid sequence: CASSLDWVNEQFF.

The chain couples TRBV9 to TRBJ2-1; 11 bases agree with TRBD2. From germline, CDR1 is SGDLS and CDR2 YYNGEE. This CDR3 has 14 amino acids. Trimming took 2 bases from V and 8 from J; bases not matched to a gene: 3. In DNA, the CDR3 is TGTGCCAGCAGCGTTAGCGGGAGGGCTTATGAGCAGTTCTTC. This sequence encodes CASSVSGRAYEQFF.

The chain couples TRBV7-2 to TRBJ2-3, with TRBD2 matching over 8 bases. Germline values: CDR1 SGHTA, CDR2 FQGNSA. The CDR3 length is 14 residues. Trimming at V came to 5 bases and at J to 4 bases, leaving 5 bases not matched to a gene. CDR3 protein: CASSPGLAADTQYF. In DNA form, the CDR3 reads TGTGCCAGCAGCCCCGGACTAGCTGCAGATACGCAGTATTTT. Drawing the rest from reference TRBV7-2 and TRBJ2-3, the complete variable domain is GAGVSQSPSNKVTEKGKDVELRCDPISGHTALYWYRQSLGQGLEFLIYFQGNSAPDKSGLPSDRFSAERTGGSVSTLTIQRTQQEDSAVYLCASSPGLAADTQYFGPGTRLTVL.

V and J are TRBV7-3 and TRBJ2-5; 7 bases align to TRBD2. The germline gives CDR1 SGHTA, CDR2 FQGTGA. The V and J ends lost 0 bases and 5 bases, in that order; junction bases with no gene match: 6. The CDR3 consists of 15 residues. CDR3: CASSLTGGTQETQYF. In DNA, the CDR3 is TGTGCCAGCAGCTTAACGGGGGGGACGCAGGAGACCCAGTACTTC.

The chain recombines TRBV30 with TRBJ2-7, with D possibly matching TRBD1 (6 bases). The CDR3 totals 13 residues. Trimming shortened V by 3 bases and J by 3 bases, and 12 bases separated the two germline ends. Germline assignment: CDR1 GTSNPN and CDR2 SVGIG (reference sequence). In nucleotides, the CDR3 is TGTGCCTGGAGCGCAGGGGCAGGCTACGAGCAGTACTTC. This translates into CAWSAGAGYEQYF.